This TCR beta chain was sequenced in a study of response to subunit inactivated influenza vaccine. TCRdb independently ran MiXCR on the RT-PCR reads; one entry per CDR3 protein. The sample contains 800,000 or so distinct CDR3 sequences, over 20% of which appear only once. Trimming at V came to 7 bases and at J to 2 bases, leaving 6 bases not matched to a gene. There are 14 residues in the CDR3. Worth noting for this clonotype: Its cognate antigen is unknown.

Overall study results and limits: The authors suggested that few new T cells are recruited per seasonal influenza vaccination.

The sequences come from PBMCs from blood, collected 5 to 6 days after vaccination. The TCR originated in a man aged 50 to 60 who received an inactivated influenza vaccine. The J gene is TRBJ2-3, the V gene TRBV23-1, with TRBD2 matching 7 bases. TRBV23-1 is reported as an ORF; its role is uncertain. CDR3 nucleotide sequence: TGCGCCAGCACCGAGCTAGCGGTCACAGATACGCAGTATTTT. Translation: CASTELAVTDTQYF.